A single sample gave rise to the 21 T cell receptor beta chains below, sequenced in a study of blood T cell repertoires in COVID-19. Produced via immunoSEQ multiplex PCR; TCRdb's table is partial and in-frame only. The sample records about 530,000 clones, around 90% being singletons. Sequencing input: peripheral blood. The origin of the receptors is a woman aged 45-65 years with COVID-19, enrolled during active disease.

This CDR3 is CASRASRVITEAFF. CDR3 coding DNA: TGTGCCAGCAGAGCTTCCAGGGTAATAACTGAAGCTTTCTTT. The V call is TRBV2, the J call TRBJ1-1, with D tentatively TRBD1 (5 bases). Trimming cost V 6 bases and J 5 bases, with 16 bases left between them. Germline V gene data show CDR1 as SNHLY and CDR2 as FYNNEI. This CDR3 comprises 14 residues.

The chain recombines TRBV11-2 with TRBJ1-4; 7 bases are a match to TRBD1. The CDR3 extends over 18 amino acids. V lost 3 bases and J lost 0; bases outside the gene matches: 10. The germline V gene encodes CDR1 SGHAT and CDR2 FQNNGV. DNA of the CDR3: TGTGCCAGCAGCTTCAACACAGGGGCCATCGCAACTAATGAAAAACTGTTTTTT. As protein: CASSFNTGAIATNEKLFF.

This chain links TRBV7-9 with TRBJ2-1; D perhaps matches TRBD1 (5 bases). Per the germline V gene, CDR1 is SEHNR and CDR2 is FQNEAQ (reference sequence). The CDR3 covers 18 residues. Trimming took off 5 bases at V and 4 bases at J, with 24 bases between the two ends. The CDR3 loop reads CASSTIRQTNRGYNEQFF. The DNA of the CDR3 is TGTGCCAGCAGCACCATTAGACAGACCAATCGTGGATACAATGAGCAGTTCTTC.

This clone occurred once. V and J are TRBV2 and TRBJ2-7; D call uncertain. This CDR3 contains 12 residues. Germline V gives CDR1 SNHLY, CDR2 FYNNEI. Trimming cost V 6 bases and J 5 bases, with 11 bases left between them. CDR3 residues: CASRIRSNEQYF. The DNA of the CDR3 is TGTGCCAGCAGGATTAGATCTAACGAGCAGTACTTC.

This CDR3 is CATSDSHNEGYTF. CDR3 sequence (DNA): TGTGCCACCAGTGATTCCCACAATGAAGGCTACACCTTC. The rearrangement joins TRBV24-1 to TRBJ1-2; no firm D call. This CDR3 has 13 amino acids. CDR1 is KGHDR, CDR2 SFDVKD, per germline. Trimming removed 2 bases from V and 8 bases from J, with 11 bases in between.

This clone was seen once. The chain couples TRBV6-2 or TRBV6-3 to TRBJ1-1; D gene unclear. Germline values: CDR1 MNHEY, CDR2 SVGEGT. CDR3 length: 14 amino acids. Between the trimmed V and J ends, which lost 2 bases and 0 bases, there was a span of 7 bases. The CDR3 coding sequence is TGTGCCAGCAGTTACACAGCATTGAACACTGAAGCTTTCTTT. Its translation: CASSYTALNTEAFF.

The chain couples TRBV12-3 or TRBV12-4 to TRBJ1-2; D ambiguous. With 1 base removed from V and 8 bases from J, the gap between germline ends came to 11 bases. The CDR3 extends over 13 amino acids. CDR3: CASSLVQAQGYTF. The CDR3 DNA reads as TGTGCCAGCAGTTTAGTTCAGGCCCAGGGCTACACCTTC.

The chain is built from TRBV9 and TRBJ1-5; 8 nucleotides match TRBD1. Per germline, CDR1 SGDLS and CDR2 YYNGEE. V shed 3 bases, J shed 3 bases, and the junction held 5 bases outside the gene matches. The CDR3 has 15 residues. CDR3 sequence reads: CASSATGDPNQPQHF. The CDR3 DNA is TGTGCCAGCAGCGCGACAGGGGACCCCAATCAGCCCCAGCATTTT.

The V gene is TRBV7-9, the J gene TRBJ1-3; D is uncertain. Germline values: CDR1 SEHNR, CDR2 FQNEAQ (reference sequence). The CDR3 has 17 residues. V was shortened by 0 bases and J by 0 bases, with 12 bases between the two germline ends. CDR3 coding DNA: TGTGCCAGCAGCTTAGCGAGAGAGGCGAGCTCTGGAAACACCATATATTTT. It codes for CASSLAREASSGNTIYF.

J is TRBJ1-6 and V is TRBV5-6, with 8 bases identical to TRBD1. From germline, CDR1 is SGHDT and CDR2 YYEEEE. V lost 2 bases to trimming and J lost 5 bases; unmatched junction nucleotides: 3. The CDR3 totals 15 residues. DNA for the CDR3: TGTGCCAGCAGCTTCGGGACAGGAAATAATTCACCCCTCCACTTT. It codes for CASSFGTGNNSPLHF.

The CDR3 sequence: CASSLAAADGAPEAFF. The CDR3, as DNA: TGCGCCAGCAGCTTGGCCGCGGCCGATGGGGCTCCTGAAGCTTTCTTT. The V gene is TRBV5-1, the J gene TRBJ1-1, with D maybe TRBD1 (5 bases). V shed 0 bases and J shed 6 bases, with 18 bases lying between them. This CDR3 contains 16 residues. CDR1 and CDR2 (germline): SGHRS, YFSETQ.

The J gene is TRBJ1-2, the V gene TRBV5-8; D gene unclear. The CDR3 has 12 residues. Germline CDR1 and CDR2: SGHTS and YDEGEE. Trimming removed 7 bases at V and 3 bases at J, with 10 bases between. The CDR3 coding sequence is TGTGCCAGCCCGTCCCCTGACTATGGCTACACCTTC. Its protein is CASPSPDYGYTF.

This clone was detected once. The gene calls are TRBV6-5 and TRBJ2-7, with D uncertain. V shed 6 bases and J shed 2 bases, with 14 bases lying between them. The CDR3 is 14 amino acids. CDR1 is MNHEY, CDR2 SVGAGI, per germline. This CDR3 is CASSSSRSTYEQYF. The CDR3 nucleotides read TGTGCCAGCAGCTCCTCCAGGTCTACCTACGAGCAGTACTTC.

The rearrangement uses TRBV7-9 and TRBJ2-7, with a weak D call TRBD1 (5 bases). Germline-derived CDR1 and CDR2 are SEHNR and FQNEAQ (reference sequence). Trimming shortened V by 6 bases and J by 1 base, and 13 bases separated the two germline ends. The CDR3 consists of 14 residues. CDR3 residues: CASRSTRVSYEQYF. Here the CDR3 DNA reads TGTGCCAGCAGATCAACCAGGGTATCCTACGAGCAGTACTTC.

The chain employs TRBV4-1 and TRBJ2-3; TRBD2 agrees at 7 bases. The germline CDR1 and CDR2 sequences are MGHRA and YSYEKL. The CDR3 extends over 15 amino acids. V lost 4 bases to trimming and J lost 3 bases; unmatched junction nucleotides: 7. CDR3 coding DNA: TGCGCCAGCAGCCCAACAGGACTAGGGACAGATACGCAGTATTTT. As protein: CASSPTGLGTDTQYF.

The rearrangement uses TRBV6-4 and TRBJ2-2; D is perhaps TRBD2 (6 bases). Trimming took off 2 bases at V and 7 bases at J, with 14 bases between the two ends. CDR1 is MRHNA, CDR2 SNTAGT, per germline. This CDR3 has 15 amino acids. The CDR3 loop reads CASSDSGLRGGELFF. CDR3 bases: TGTGCCAGCAGTGACAGCGGGCTCCGCGGCGGGGAGCTGTTTTTT.

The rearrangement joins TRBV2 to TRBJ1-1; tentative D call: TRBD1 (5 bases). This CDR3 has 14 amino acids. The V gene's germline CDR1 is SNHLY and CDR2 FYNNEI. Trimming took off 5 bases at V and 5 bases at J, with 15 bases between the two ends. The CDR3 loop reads CASSSGEGRTEAFF. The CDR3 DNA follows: TGTGCCAGCAGTTCTGGAGAGGGGAGGACTGAAGCTTTCTTT.

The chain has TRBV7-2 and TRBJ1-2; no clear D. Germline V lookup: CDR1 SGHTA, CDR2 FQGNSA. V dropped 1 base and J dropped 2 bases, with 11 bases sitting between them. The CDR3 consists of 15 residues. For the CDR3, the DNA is TGTGCCAGCAGCTTAGTGACAACGTTCAACTATGGCTACACCTTC. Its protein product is CASSLVTTFNYGYTF.

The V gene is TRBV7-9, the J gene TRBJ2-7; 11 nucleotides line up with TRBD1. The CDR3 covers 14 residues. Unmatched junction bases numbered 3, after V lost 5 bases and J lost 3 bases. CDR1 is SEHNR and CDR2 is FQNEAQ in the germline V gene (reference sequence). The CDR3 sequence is CASSTGTGGYEQYF. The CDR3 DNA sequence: TGTGCCAGCAGCACCGGGACAGGGGGCTACGAGCAGTACTTC.

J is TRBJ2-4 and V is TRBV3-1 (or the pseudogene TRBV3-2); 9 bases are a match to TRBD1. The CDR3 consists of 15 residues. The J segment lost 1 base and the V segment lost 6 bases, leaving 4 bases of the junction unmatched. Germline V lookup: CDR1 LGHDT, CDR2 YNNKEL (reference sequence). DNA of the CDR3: TGTGCCAGCAGGGGACAGGGTACTGCCAAAAACATTCAGTACTTC. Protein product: CASRGQGTAKNIQYF.

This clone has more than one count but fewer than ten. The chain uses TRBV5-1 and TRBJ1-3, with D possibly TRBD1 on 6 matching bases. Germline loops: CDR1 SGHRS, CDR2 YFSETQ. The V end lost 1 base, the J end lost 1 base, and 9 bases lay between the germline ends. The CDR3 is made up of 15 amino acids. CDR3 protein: CASSLHRESGNTIYF. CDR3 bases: TGCGCCAGCAGCTTGCACAGGGAGTCTGGAAACACCATATATTTT.